The sequence of this TCR beta chain was determined in a study of T-cell memory formation after mild COVID-19. Study-wide findings and caveats: Among clones peaking at day 37 in the second wave, SARS-CoV-2 specificity remained unconfirmed.

Concerning this clonotype: Its antigen is not known.

UMIs and sample barcodes were carried by the TCR alpha and TCR beta cDNA libraries that 5'RACE produced using constant-segment primers. From the 5' RACE reads, TCRdb called clonotypes with MiXCR, one entry per CDR3 protein. The profile shows approximately 100,000 distinct CDR3 sequences, roughly 11% of them singletons. CDR1 SGHRS and CDR2 YFSETQ come from the germline V gene. The V gene lost 4 bases and the J gene lost 7 bases, with 8 bases spanning the gap. The CDR3 runs to 12 residues. The sample comprised PBMCs or a T cell subset sorted from them (not recorded which). This sequence joins TRBV5-1 and TRBJ2-2; D is unresolved. This TCR came from a man aged 18 to 35 who had mild COVID-19 (a few samples of this study predate the infection). Cell type and time point are not known. The CDR3 coding sequence is TGCGCCAGCAGCCTAGAATACGGGGAGCTGTTTTTT. Its translation: CASSLEYGELFF.